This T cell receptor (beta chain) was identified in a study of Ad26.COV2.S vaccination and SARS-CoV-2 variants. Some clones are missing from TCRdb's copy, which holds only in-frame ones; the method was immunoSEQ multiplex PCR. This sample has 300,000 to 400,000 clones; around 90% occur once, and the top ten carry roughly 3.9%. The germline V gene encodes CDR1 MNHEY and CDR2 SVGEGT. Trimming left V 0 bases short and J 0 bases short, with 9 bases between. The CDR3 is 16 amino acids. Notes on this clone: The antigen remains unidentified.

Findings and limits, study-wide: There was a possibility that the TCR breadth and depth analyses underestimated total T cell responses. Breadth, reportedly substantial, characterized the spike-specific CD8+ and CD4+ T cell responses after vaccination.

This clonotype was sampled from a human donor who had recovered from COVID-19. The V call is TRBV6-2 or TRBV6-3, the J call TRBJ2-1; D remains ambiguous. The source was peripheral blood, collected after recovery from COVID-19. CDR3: CASSYSLGISYNEQFF. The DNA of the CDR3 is TGTGCCAGCAGTTACTCCTTAGGGATCTCCTACAATGAGCAGTTCTTC.